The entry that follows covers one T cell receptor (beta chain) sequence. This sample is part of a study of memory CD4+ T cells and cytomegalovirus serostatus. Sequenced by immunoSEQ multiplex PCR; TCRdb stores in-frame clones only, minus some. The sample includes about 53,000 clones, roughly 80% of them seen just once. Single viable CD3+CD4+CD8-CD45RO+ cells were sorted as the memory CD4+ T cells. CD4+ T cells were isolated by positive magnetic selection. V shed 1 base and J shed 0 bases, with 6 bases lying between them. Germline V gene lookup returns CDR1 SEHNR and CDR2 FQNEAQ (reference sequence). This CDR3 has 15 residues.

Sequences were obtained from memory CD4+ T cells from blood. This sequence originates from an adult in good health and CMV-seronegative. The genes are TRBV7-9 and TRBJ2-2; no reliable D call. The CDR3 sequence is CASSLVLANTGELFF. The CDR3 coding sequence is TGTGCCAGCAGCTTAGTTTTGGCGAACACCGGGGAGCTGTTTTTT. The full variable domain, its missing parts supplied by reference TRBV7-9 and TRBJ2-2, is DTGVSQNPRHKITKRGQNVTFRCDPISEHNRLYWYRQTLGQGPEFLTYFQNEAQLEKSRLLSDRFSAERPKGSFSTLEIQRTEQGDSAMYLCASSLVLANTGELFFGEGSRLTVL.